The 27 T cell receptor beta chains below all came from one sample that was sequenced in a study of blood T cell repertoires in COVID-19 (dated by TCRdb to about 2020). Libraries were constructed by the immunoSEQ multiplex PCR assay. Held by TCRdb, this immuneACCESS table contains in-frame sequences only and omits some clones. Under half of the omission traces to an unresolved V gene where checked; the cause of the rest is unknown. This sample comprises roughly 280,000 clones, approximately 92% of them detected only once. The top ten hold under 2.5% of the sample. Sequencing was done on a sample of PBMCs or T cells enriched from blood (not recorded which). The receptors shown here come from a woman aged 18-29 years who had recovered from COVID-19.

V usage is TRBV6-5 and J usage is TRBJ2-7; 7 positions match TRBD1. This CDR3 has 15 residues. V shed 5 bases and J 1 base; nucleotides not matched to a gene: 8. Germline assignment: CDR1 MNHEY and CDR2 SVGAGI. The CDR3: CASSPDRESSYEQYF. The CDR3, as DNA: TGTGCCAGCAGTCCCGACAGGGAGTCATCCTACGAGCAGTACTTC.

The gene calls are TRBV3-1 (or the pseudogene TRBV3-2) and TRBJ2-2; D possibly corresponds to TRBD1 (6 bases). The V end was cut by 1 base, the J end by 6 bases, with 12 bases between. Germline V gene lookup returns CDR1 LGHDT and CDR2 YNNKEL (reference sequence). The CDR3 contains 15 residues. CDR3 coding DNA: TGTGCCAGCAGCCAAGTAGCAGGGGTAGCCGGGGAGCTGTTTTTT. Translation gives CASSQVAGVAGELFF.

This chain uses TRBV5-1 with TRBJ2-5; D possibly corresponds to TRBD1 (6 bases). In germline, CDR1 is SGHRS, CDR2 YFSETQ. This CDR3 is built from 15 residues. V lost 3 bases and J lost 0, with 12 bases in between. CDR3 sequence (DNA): TGCGCCAGCAGCTCAGGGACATTGTACCAAGAGACCCAGTACTTC. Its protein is CASSSGTLYQETQYF.

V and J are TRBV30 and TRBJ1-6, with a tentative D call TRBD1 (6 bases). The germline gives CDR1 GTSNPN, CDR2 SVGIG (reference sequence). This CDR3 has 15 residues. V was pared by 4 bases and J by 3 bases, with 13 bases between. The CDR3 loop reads CAWIPSTGYNSPLHF. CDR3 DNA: TGTGCCTGGATCCCTTCGACAGGCTATAATTCACCCCTCCACTTT.

CDR3 coding DNA: TGCGCCAGCTGGTCTAGCGGGTATAGCTCCTACGAGCAGTACTTC. It encodes CASWSSGYSSYEQYF. This chain joins TRBV10-1 and TRBJ2-7, with 8 bases aligning to TRBD2. V shed 8 bases, J shed 0 bases, and the junction held 9 bases outside the gene matches. Germline CDR1 reads WNHNN; CDR2 reads SYGVQD (reference sequence). The CDR3 extends over 15 amino acids.

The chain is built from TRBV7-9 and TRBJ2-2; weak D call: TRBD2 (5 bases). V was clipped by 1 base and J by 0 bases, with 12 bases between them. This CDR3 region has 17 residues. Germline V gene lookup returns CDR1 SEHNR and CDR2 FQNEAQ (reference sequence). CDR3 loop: CASSLGGVNSNTGELFF. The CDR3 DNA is TGTGCCAGCAGCTTAGGGGGAGTCAATTCGAACACCGGGGAGCTGTTTTTT.

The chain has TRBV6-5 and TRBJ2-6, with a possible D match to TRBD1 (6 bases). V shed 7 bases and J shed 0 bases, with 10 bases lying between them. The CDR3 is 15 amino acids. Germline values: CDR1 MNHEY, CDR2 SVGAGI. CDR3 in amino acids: CASTQGFSGANVLTF. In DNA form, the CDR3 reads TGTGCCAGCACCCAGGGGTTCTCTGGGGCCAACGTCCTGACTTTC.

This chain's CDR3 is CASSSDRVRTEAFF. The CDR3 nucleotides read TGTGCCAGCAGCTCGGACAGGGTACGCACTGAAGCTTTCTTT. The rearrangement uses TRBV5-4 and TRBJ1-1, with TRBD1 matching 8 bases. The CDR3 is 14 amino acids. J gave up 4 bases and V 3 bases, and 5 bases lay outside the gene matches. CDR1 is SGHNT, CDR2 YYREEE, per germline (reference sequence).

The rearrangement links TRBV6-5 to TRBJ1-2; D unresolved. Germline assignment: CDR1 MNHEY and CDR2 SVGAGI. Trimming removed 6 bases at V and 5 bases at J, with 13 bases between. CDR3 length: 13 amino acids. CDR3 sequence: CASRRGLGYGYTF. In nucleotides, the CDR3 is TGTGCCAGCAGGCGGGGTTTAGGATATGGCTACACCTTC.

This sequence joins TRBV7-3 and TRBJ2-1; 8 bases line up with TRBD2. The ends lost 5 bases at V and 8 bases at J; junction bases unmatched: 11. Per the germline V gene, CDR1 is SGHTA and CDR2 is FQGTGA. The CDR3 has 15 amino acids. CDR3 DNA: TGTGCCAGCAGCCCAGGTCTAGCGGGTAGTGATGAGCAGTTCTTC. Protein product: CASSPGLAGSDEQFF.

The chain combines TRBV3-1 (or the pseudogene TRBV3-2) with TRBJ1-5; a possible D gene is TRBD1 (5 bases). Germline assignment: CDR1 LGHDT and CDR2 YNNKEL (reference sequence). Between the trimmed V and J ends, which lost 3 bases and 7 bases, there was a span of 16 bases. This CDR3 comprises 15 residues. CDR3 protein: CASSQAPGGGQPQHF. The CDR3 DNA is TGTGCCAGCAGCCAGGCCCCTGGGGGAGGGCAGCCCCAGCATTTT.

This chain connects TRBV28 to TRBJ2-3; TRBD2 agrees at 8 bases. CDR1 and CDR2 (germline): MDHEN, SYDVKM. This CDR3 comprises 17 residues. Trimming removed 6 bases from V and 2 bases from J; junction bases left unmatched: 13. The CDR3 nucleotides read TGTGCCAGCAGCCCCTTTGAGTGGCGGGGGGCCACAGATACGCAGTATTTT. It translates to CASSPFEWRGATDTQYF.

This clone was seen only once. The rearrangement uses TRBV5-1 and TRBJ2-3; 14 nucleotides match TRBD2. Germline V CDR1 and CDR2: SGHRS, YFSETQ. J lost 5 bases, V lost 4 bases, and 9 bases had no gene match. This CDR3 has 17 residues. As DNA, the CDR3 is TGCGCCAGCAGCCCCGGACTAGCGGGGGGTAGGTTAGATACGCAGTATTTT. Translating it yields CASSPGLAGGRLDTQYF. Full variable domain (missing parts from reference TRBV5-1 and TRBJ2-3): KAGVTQTPRYLIKTRGQQVTLSCSPISGHRSVSWYQQTPGQGLQFLFEYFSETQRNKGNFPGRFSGRQFSNSRSEMNVSTLELGDSALYLCASSPGLAGGRLDTQYFGPGTRLTVL.

The CDR3 DNA reads TGTGCCAGCTCACCATTACAAGGTCAGGCCACAGATACGCAGTATTTT. It is translated as CASSPLQGQATDTQYF. The chain combines TRBV18 with TRBJ2-3, with unresolved D. Germline V gene lookup returns CDR1 KGHSH and CDR2 LQKENI. CDR3 length: 16 residues. Trimming shortened V by 2 bases and J by 2 bases, and 14 bases separated the two germline ends.

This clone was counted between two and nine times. The CDR3 DNA reads as TGTGCCAGCAGCCATAGAGGGCTAAACACTGAAGCTTTCTTT. The encoded protein is CASSHRGLNTEAFF. The V call is TRBV14, the J call TRBJ1-1, with D uncertain. This CDR3 region has 14 residues. Trimming removed 3 bases from V and 2 bases from J, with 10 bases in between. In germline, CDR1 is SGHDN, CDR2 FVKESK.

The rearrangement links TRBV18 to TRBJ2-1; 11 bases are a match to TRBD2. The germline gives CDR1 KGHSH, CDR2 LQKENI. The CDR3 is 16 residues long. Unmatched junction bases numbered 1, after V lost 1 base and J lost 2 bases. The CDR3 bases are TGTGCCAGCTCACCACTAGCGGGGGGGGCCTACAATGAGCAGTTCTTC. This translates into CASSPLAGGAYNEQFF.

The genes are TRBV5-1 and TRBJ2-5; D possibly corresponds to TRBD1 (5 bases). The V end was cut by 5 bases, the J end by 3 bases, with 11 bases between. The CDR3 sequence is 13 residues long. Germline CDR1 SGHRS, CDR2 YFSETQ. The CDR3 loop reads CASRGSGKETQYF. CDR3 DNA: TGCGCCAGCAGGGGATCAGGGAAAGAGACCCAGTACTTC.

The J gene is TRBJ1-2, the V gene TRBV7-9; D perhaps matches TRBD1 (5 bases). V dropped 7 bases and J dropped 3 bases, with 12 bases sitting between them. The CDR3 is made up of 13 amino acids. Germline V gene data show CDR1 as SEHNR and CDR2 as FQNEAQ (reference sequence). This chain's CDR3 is CASTPDKHYGYTF. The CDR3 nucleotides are TGTGCCAGCACCCCGGACAAGCACTATGGCTACACCTTC.

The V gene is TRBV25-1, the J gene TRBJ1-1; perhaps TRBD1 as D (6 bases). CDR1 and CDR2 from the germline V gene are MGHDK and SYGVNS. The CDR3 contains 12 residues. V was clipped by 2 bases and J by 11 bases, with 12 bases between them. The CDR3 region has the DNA TGTGCCAGCAGTGAAACAGGGATTTTGGCTTTCTTT. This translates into CASSETGILAFF. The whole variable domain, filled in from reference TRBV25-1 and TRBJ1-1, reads EADIYQTPRYLVIGTGKKITLECSQTMGHDKMYWYQQDPGMELHLIHYSYGVNSTEKGDLSSESTVSRIRTEHFPLTLESARPSHTSQYLCASSETGILAFFGQGTRLTVV.

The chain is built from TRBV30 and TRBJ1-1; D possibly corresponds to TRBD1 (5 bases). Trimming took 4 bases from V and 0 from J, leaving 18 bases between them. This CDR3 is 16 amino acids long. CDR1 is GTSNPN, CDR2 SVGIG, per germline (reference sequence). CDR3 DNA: TGTGCCTGGACGAATGGGGCAGACCTTTTGAACACTGAAGCTTTCTTT. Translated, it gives CAWTNGADLLNTEAFF.

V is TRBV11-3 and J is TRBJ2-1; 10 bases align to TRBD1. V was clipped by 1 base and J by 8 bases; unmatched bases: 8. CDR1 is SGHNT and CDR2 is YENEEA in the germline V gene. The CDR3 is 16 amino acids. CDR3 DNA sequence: TGTGCCAGCAGCTTAGGCGGGACAGGGGTAAAGGATGAGCAGTTCTTC. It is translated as CASSLGGTGVKDEQFF.

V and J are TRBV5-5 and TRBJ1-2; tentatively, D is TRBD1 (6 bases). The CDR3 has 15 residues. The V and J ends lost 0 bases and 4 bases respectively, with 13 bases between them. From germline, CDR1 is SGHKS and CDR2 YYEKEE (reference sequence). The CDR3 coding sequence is TGTGCCAGCAGCTTGGAACAGGGCAAGGTCTATGGCTACACCTTC. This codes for CASSLEQGKVYGYTF.

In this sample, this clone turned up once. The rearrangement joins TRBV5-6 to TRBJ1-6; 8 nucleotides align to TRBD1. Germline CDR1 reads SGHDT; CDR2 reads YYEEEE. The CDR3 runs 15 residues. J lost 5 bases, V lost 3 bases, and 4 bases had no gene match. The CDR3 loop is CASSSGGKDNSPLHF. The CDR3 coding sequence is TGTGCCAGCAGCTCAGGGGGCAAGGATAATTCACCCCTCCACTTT.

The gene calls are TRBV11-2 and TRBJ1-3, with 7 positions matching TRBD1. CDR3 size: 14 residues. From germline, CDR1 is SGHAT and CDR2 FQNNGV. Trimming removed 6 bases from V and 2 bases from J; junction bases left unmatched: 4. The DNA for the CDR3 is TGTGCCAGCAGTGTACAGGGGACTGGAAACACCATATATTTT. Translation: CASSVQGTGNTIYF.

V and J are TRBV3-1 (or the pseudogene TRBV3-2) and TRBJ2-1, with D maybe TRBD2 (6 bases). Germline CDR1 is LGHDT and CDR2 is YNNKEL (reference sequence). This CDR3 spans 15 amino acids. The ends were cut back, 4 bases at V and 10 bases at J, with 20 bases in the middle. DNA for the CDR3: TGTGCCAGCAGCCCCCGCCCGGGGGAGTTCTCGGAGCAGTTCTTC. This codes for CASSPRPGEFSEQFF.

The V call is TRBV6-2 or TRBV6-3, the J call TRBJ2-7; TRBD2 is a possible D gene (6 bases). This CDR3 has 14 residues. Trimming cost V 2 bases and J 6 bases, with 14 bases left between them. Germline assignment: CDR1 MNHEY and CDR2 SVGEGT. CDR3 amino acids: CASSYEIGRSEQYF. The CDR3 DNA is TGTGCCAGCAGTTACGAGATAGGGAGGAGCGAGCAGTACTTC.

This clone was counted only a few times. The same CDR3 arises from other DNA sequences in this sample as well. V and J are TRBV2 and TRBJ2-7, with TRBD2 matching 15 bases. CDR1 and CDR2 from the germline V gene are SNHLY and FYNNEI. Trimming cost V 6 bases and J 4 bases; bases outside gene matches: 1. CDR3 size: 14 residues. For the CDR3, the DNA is TGTGCCAGCAGGGGGACTAGCGGGGGGTACGAGCAGTACTTC. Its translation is CASRGTSGGYEQYF.